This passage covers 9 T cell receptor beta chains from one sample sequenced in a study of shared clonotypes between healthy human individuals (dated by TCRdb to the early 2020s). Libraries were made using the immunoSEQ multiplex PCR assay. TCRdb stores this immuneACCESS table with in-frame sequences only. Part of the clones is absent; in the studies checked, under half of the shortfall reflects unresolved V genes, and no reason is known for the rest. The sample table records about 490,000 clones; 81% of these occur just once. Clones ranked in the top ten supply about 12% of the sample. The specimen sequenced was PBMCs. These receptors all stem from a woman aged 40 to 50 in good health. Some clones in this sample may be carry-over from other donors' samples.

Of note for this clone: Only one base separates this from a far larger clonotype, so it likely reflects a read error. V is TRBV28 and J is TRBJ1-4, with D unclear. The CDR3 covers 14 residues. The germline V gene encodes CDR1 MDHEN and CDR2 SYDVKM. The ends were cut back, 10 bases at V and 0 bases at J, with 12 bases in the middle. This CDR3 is CANSQAATNEKLFF. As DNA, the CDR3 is TGTGCCAACAGCCAGGCTGCAACTAATGAAAAACTGTTTTTT.

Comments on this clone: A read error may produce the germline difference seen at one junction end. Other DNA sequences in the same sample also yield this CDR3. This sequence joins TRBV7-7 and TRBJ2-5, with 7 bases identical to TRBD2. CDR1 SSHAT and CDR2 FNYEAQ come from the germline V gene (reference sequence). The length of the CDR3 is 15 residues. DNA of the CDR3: TGTGCTAGCAGCTTGGGCGGGAGAGGTAGGGAGACCCAGTACTTC. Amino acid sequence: CASSLGGRGRETQYF. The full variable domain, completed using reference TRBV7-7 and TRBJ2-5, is GAGVSQSPRYKVTKRGQDVTLRCDPISSHATLYWYQQALGQGPEFLTYFNYEAQPDKSGLPSDRFSAERPEGSISTLTIQRTEQRDSAMYRCASSLGGRGRETQYFGPGTRLLVL.

CDR3 residues: CAHRTGVNSPLHF. The CDR3 nucleotides read TGTGCCCACAGGACAGGGGTGAATTCACCCCTCCACTTT. The chain joins TRBV28 to TRBJ1-6; 9 nucleotides match TRBD1. The CDR3 covers 13 residues. Trimming took 11 bases from V and 7 from J; bases not matched to a gene: 6. Germline loops: CDR1 MDHEN, CDR2 SYDVKM.

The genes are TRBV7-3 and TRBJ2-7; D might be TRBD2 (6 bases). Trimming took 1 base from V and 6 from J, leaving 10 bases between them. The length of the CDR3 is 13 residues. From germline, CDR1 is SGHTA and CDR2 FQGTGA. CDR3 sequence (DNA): TGTGCCAGCAGCTTAATTGGAGGGGCCGAGCAGTACTTC. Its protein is CASSLIGGAEQYF.

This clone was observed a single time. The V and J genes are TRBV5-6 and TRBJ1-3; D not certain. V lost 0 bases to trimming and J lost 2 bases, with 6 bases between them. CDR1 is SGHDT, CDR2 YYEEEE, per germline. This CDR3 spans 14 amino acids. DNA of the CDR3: TGTGCCAGCAGCTTGGCAGCTCCTGGAAACACCATATATTTT. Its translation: CASSLAAPGNTIYF.

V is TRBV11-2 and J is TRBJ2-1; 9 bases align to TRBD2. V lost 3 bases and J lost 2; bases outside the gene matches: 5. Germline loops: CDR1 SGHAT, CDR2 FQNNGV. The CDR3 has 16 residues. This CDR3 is CASSFSLAGPYNEQFF. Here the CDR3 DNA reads TGTGCCAGCAGCTTCAGTCTAGCGGGGCCCTACAATGAGCAGTTCTTC. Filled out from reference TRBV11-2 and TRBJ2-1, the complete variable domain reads EAGVAQSPRYKIIEKRQSVAFWCNPISGHATLYWYQQILGQGPKLLIQFQNNGVVDDSQLPKDRFSAERLKGVDSTLKIQPAKLEDSAVYLCASSFSLAGPYNEQFFGPGTRLTVL.

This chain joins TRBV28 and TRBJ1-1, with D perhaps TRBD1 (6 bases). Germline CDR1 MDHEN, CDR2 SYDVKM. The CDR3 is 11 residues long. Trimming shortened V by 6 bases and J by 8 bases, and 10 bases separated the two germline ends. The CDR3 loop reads CASSLQGEAFF. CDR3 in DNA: TGTGCCAGCAGCCTACAGGGAGAAGCTTTCTTT. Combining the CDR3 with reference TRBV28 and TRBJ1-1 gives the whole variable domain DVKVTQSSRYLVKRTGEKVFLECVQDMDHENMFWYRQDPGLGLRLIYFSYDVKMKEKGDIPEGYSVSREKKERFSLILESASTNQTSMYLCASSLQGEAFFGQGTRLTVV.

The DNA of the CDR3 is TGTGCCAGCTCTAGAAGTCTGAGCTACGAGCAGTACTTC. It encodes CASSRSLSYEQYF. The rearrangement joins TRBV7-9 to TRBJ2-7, with D unclear. The germline CDR1 and CDR2 sequences are SEHNR and FQNEAQ (reference sequence). This CDR3 is built from 13 residues. Trimming removed 8 bases from V and 3 bases from J, with 14 bases in between.

The chain's CDR3 is CASSLGQGTEAFF. CDR3 nucleotide sequence: TGTGCCAGCAGCTTAGGACAGGGCACTGAAGCTTTCTTT. This chain uses TRBV7-8 with TRBJ1-1; 7 positions agree with TRBD1. The V gene end was trimmed by 1 base and the J gene end by 4 bases; junction bases not matched to a gene: 0. The CDR3 loop spans 13 amino acids. From germline, CDR1 is SGHVS and CDR2 FQNEAQ.